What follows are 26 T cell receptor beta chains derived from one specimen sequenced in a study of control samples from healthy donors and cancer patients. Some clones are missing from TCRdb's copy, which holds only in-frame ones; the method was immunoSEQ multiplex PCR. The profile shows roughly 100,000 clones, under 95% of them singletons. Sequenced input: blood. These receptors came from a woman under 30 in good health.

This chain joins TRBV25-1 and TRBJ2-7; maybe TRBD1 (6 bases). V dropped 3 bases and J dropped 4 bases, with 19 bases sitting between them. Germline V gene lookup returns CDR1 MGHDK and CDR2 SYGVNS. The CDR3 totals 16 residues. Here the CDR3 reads CASSDLSGTPVYEQYF. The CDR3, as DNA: TGTGCCAGCAGTGACCTATCCGGGACACCGGTTTACGAGCAGTACTTC.

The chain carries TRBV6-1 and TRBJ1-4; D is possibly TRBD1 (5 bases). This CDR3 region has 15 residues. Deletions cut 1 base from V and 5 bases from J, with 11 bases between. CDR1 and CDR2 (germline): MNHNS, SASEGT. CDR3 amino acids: CASSEEAGGNEKLFF. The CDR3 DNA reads TGTGCCAGCAGTGAAGAAGCGGGGGGGAATGAAAAACTGTTTTTT.

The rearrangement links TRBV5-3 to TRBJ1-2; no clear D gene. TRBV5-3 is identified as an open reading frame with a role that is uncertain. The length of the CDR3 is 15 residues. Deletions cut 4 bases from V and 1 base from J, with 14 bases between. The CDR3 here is CARSRSSFLNYGYTF. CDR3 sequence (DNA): TGTGCCAGAAGCCGCTCGTCCTTTCTTAACTATGGCTACACCTTC.

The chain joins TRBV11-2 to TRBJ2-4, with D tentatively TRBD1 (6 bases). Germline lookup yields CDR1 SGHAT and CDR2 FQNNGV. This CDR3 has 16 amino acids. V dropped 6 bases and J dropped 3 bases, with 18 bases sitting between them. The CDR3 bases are TGTGCCAGCAGGGACTCCACAGGGAAGGGCAAAAACATTCAGTACTTC. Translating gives CASRDSTGKGKNIQYF. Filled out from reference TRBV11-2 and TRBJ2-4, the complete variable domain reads EAGVAQSPRYKIIEKRQSVAFWCNPISGHATLYWYQQILGQGPKLLIQFQNNGVVDDSQLPKDRFSAERLKGVDSTLKIQPAKLEDSAVYLCASRDSTGKGKNIQYFGAGTRLSVL.

Here the CDR3 DNA reads TGTGCCAGCAGCCTGGGACAGGGGGGCTATGGCTACACCTTC. It codes for CASSLGQGGYGYTF. The chain recombines TRBV3-1 (or the pseudogene TRBV3-2) with TRBJ1-2, with 11 bases fitting TRBD1. Germline CDR1 and CDR2: LGHDT and YNNKEL (reference sequence). The V gene end was trimmed by 4 bases and the J gene end by 4 bases; junction bases not matched to a gene: 2. The CDR3 length is 14 residues.

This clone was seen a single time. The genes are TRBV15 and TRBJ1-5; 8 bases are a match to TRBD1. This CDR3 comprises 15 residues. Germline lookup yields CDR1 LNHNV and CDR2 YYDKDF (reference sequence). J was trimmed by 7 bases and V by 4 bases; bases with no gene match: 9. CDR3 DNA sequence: TGTGCCACCAGCATGACAGGGGCGCAGGGACAGCCCCAGCATTTT. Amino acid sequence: CATSMTGAQGQPQHF.

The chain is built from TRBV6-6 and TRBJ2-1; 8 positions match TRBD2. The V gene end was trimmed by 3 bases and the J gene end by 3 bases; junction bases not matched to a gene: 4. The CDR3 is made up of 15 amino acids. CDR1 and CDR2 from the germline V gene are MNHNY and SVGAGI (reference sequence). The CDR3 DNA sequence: TGTGCCAGCAGTTATGGGCGGGGGGTCTACAATGAGCAGTTCTTC. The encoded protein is CASSYGRGVYNEQFF.

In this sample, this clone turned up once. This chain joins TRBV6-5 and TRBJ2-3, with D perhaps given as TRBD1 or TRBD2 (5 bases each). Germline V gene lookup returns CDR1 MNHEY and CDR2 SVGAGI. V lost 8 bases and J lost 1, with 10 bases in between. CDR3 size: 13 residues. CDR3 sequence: CASWQGGTDTQYF. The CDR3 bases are TGTGCCAGCTGGCAGGGAGGCACAGATACGCAGTATTTT.

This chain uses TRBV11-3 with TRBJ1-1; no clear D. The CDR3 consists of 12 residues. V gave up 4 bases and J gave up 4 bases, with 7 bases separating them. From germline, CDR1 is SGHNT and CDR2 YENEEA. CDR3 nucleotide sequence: TGTGCCAGCAGCTCCCAAGGCACTGAAGCTTTCTTT. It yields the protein CASSSQGTEAFF.

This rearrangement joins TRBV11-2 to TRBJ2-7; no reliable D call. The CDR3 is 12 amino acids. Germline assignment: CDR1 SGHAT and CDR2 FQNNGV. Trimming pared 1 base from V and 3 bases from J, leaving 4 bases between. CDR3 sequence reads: CASSLGNYEQYF. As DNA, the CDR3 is TGTGCCAGCAGCTTAGGGAACTACGAGCAGTACTTC.

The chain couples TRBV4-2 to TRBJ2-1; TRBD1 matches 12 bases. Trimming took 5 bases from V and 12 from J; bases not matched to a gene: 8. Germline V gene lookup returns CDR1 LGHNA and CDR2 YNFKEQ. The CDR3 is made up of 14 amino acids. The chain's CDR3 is CASSTGQGAFGQFF. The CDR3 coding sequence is TGTGCCAGCAGCACGGGACAGGGGGCGTTTGGGCAGTTCTTC.

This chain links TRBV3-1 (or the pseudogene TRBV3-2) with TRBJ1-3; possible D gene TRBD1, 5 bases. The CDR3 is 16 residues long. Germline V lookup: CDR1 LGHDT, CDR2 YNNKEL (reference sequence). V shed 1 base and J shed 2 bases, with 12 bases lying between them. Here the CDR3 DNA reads TGTGCCAGCAGCCAAGTAGATTCGGGGGCTGGAAACACCATATATTTT. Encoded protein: CASSQVDSGAGNTIYF.

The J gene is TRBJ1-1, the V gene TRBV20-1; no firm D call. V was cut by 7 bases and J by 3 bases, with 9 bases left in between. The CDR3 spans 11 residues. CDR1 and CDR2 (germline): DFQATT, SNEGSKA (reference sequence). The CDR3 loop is CSGFGDTEAFF. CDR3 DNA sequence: TGCAGTGGATTCGGAGACACTGAAGCTTTCTTT.

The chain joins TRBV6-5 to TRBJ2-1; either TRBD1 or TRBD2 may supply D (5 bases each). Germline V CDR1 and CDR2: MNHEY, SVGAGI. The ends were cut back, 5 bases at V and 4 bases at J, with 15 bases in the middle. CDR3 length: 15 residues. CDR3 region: CASSPRDPGYNEQFF. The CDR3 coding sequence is TGTGCCAGCAGTCCCCGGGACCCCGGTTACAATGAGCAGTTCTTC.

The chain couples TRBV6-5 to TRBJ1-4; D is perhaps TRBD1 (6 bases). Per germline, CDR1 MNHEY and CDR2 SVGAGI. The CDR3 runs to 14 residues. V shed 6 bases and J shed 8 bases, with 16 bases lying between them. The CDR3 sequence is CASSLQGDYEKLFF. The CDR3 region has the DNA TGTGCCAGCAGCCTACAGGGCGACTACGAAAAACTGTTTTTT.

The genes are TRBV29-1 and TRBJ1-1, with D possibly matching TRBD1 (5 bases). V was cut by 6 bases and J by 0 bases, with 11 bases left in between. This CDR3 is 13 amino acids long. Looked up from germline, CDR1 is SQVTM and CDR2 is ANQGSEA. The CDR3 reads CSVVGLLNTEAFF. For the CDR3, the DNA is TGCAGCGTCGTGGGACTTTTGAACACTGAAGCTTTCTTT.

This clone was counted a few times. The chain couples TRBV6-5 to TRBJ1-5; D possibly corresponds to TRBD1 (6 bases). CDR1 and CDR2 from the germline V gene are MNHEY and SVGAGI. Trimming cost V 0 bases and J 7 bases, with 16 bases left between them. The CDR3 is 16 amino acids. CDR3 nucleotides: TGTGCCAGCAGTTACTCGGCCTCAGGGGAAGGCCAGCCCCAGCATTTT. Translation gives CASSYSASGEGQPQHF.

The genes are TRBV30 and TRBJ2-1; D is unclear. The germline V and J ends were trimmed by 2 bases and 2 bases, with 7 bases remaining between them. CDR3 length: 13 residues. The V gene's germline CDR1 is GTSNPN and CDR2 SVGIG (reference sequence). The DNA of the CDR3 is TGTGCCTGGAGTACAGAAGCCTACAATGAGCAGTTCTTC. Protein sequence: CAWSTEAYNEQFF.

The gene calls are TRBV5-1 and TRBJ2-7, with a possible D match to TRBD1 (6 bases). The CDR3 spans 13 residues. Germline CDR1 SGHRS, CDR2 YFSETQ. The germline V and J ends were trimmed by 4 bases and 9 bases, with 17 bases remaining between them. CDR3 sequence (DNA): TGCGCCAGCAGCGCCGACAGGTCTACGGGGCAGTACTTC. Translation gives CASSADRSTGQYF.

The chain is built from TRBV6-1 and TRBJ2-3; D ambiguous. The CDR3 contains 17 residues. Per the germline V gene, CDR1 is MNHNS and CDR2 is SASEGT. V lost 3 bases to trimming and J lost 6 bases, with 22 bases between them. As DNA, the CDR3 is TGTGCCAGCAGTGAGAGGTTAATAGTAGTAACTTCCGATACGCAGTATTTT. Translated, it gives CASSERLIVVTSDTQYF.

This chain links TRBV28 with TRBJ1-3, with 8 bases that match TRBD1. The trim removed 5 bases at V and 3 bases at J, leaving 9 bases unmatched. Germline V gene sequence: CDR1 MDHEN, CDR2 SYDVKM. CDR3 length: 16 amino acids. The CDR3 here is CASSPPQGANGNTIYF. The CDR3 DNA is TGTGCCAGCAGTCCCCCCCAGGGGGCGAATGGAAACACCATATATTTT.

The CDR3, as DNA: TGTGCCAGTAGAGTTGTCGACAGGGTTACGGATACGCAGTATTTT. Its protein is CASRVVDRVTDTQYF. This chain joins TRBV19 and TRBJ2-3; 7 nucleotides agree with TRBD1. Germline CDR1 LNHDA, CDR2 SQIVND (reference sequence). CDR3 length: 15 amino acids. J was trimmed by 6 bases and V by 6 bases; bases with no gene match: 12.

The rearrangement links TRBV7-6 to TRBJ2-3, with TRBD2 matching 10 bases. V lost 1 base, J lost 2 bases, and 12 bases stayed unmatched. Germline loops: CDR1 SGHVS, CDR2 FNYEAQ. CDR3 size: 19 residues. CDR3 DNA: TGTGCCAGCAGCTTAGGTCTAAGCGGGGGGGCCAGAATCACAGATACGCAGTATTTT. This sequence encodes CASSLGLSGGARITDTQYF. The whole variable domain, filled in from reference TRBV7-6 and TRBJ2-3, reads GAGVSQSPRYKVTKRGQDVALRCDPISGHVSLYWYRQALGQGPEFLTYFNYEAQQDKSGLPNDRFSAERPEGSISTLTIQRTEQRDSAMYRCASSLGLSGGARITDTQYFGPGTRLTVL.

The CDR3 DNA sequence: TGTGCCAGCAGCCTAACCCCCCTTTCAGGGACCTATAATTCACCCCTCCACTTT. This codes for CASSLTPLSGTYNSPLHF. This chain connects TRBV28 to TRBJ1-6, with a tentative D call TRBD1 (5 bases). V dropped 6 bases and J dropped 2 bases, with 20 bases sitting between them. This CDR3 region has 18 residues. Germline CDR1 and CDR2: MDHEN and SYDVKM.

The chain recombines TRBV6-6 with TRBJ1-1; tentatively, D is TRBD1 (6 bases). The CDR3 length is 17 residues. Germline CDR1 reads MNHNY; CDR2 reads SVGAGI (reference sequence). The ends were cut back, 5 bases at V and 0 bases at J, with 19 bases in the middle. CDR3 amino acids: CASSLGTAQGLNTEAFF. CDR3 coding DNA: TGTGCCAGCAGTCTGGGGACGGCCCAGGGGCTGAACACTGAAGCTTTCTTT.

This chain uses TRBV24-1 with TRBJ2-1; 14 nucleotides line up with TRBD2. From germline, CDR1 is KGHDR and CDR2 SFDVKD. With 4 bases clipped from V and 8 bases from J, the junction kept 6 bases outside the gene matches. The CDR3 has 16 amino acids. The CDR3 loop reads CATSDPGTSGSDEQFF. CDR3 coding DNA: TGTGCCACCAGTGACCCCGGGACTAGCGGGAGCGATGAGCAGTTCTTC.